The rows below give T cell receptor beta chains drawn from one sample of a study of cytomegalovirus exposure and HLA in healthy donors. Sequenced by immunoSEQ multiplex PCR; TCRdb stores in-frame clones only, minus some. Of about 190,000 clones listed, roughly four fifths are singletons. The sequenced sample consisted of PBMCs. The receptors were gathered from a woman in her twenties or thirties in good health and CMV-seropositive. CDR3s include the opening cysteine and the closing phenylalanine or tryptophan. A D gene is named only where the DNA matches it firmly. Some rows have no size entry. The others give once, few or many, or a class for an expanded clone.

J,size,length,D,V,CDR3,DNA
TRBJ2-1,.,17,.,TRBV15,CATSRDSILAEYNEQFF,TGTGCCACCAGCAGAGACTCGATATTAGCGGAGTACAATGAGCAGTTCTTC
TRBJ1-5,few,14,.,TRBV27,CASRGRGWNQPQHF,TGTGCCAGCAGGGGCAGGGGTTGGAATCAGCCCCAGCATTTT
TRBJ1-2,.,14,TRBD1,TRBV6-9,CASSTGTGVYGYTF,TGTGCCAGCAGCACCGGGACAGGGGTCTATGGCTACACCTTC
TRBJ1-2,few,13,.,TRBV7-8,CASSFTDNYGYTF,TGTGCCAGCAGCTTCACTGATAACTATGGCTACACCTTC
TRBJ2-7,once,13,.,TRBV7-2,CASSLGLVYEQYF,TGTGCCAGCAGCTTAGGACTGGTCTACGAGCAGTACTTC
TRBJ2-7,.,17,TRBD2,TRBV28,CASSLPLADTPSYEQYF,TGTGCCAGCAGTTTACCCCTAGCGGACACACCCTCCTACGAGCAGTACTTC
TRBJ2-7,.,15,.,TRBV7-6,CASSLGGDSPREQYF,TGTGCCAGCAGCTTAGGGGGGGACAGCCCCCGCGAGCAGTACTTC
TRBJ2-1,.,17,TRBD2,TRBV28,CASSNSRTSGSRNEQFF,TGTGCCAGCAGCAACTCCCGGACTAGCGGGAGTCGGAATGAGCAGTTCTTC
TRBJ1-2,few,12,TRBD1,TRBV2,CASSTGGYGYTF,TGTGCCAGCAGTACAGGGGGCTATGGCTACACCTTC
TRBJ2-3,.,12,.,TRBV27,CASSRGTDTQYF,TGTGCCAGCAGTCGCGGTACAGATACGCAGTATTTT
TRBJ1-1,.,13,TRBD1,TRBV10-1,CASSGQGNTEAFF,TGCGCCAGCAGTGGACAGGGCAACACTGAAGCTTTCTTT
TRBJ1-5,once,13,.,TRBV19,CASSRTTNQPQHF,TGTGCCAGTAGTAGGACAACCAATCAGCCCCAGCATTTT
TRBJ1-1,.,14,TRBD1,TRBV5-4,CASNTGTGLTEAFF,TGTGCCAGCAACACCGGGACAGGGCTTACTGAAGCTTTCTTT
TRBJ1-2,once,16,TRBD1,TRBV2,CASSPGTASFNYGYTF,TGTGCCAGCAGCCCCGGGACAGCAAGTTTTAACTATGGCTACACCTTC
TRBJ1-1,few,12,.,TRBV28,CASSPPGFEAFF,TGTGCCAGCAGCCCCCCGGGGTTCGAAGCTTTCTTT
TRBJ2-7,.,13,TRBD1,TRBV28,CASSLAGTENRYF,TGTGCCAGCAGTCTGGCCGGGACAGAGAATCGGTACTTC
TRBJ2-3,.,15,TRBD2,TRBV6-6,CASRETSGFTDTQYF,TGTGCCAGCAGGGAGACTAGCGGGTTTACAGATACGCAGTATTTT
TRBJ2-7,.,14,TRBD1,TRBV19,CASTPGQGSAEQYF,TGTGCCAGTACCCCTGGACAGGGGTCCGCCGAGCAGTACTTC
TRBJ1-5,.,13,.,TRBV27,CASSLSSNQPQHF,TGTGCCAGCAGTTTGAGTAGCAATCAGCCCCAGCATTTT
TRBJ2-7,once,15,TRBD1,TRBV29-1,CSVEDPGGTPYEQYF,TGCAGCGTTGAAGATCCAGGGGGTACTCCCTACGAGCAGTACTTC
TRBJ2-7,.,12,TRBD1,TRBV11-2,CASSLDRYEQYF,TGTGCCAGCAGCTTGGACAGGTACGAGCAGTACTTC
TRBJ2-1,.,13,.,TRBV2,CASRFSSYNEQFF,TGTGCCAGCCGTTTTAGCTCCTACAATGAGCAGTTCTTC
TRBJ1-1,.,14,.,TRBV5-1,CASSAETVNTEAFF,TGCGCCAGCAGCGCCGAGACAGTGAACACTGAAGCTTTCTTT
TRBJ2-1,.,13,.,TRBV5-1,CASSRETTNEQFF,TGCGCCAGCTCCAGAGAAACTACCAATGAGCAGTTCTTC
TRBJ1-1,.,14,.,TRBV10-1,CASSYGQLNTEAFF,TGCGCCAGCAGCTACGGACAGTTGAACACTGAAGCTTTCTTT
TRBJ2-5,.,15,.,TRBV6-5,CASSYRTGIQETQYF,TGTGCCAGCAGTTACCGCACAGGGATTCAAGAGACCCAGTACTTC
TRBJ1-5,.,15,.,TRBV6-6,CASRYDIGGVQPQHF,TGTGCCAGCAGGTACGACATCGGGGGAGTTCAGCCCCAGCATTTT
TRBJ2-7,.,15,.,TRBV4-1,CASSQDRGLAYEQYF,TGCGCCAGCAGCCAAGATAGAGGGCTAGCGTACGAGCAGTACTTC
TRBJ2-1,.,15,TRBD2,TRBV27,CASGTSASSYNEQFF,TGTGCCAGTGGAACTAGCGCGAGCTCCTACAATGAGCAGTTCTTC
TRBJ2-7,few,13,TRBD2,TRBV6-5,CASRQREGREQYF,TGTGCCAGCCGGCAGCGGGAGGGCCGCGAGCAGTACTTC
TRBJ1-2,.,15,.,TRBV21-1,CASSVWNRSFGGYTF,TGTGCCAGCTCGGTTTGGAATAGGAGTTTCGGTGGCTACACCTTC
TRBJ2-1,.,14,TRBD1,TRBV11-2,CATRGQSSYNEQFF,TGTGCCACCCGGGGACAGAGCTCCTACAATGAGCAGTTCTTC
TRBJ1-5,once,18,TRBD1,TRBV27,CASSFSGTGLYSNQPQHF,TGTGCCAGCAGTTTTTCCGGGACAGGATTATATAGCAATCAGCCCCAGCATTTT
TRBJ2-1,.,16,TRBD1,TRBV19,CASSMDRDPLHGEQFF,TGTGCCAGTAGTATGGACAGGGACCCCCTGCACGGTGAGCAGTTCTTC
TRBJ2-7,.,12,.,TRBV7-9,CASSAQGSEQYF,TGTGCCAGCAGCGCCCAGGGGAGCGAGCAGTACTTC
TRBJ1-4,.,14,TRBD1,TRBV28,CASCAGTVNEKLFF,TGTGCCAGTTGCGCCGGGACAGTTAATGAAAAACTGTTTTTT
TRBJ2-7,once,13,TRBD2,TRBV11-3,CASSFGGSYEQYF,TGTGCCAGCAGCTTCGGGGGGAGCTACGAGCAGTACTTC
TRBJ2-7,.,15,.,TRBV5-1,CASSFNPGLSYEQYF,TGCGCCAGCAGCTTCAACCCGGGACTTTCCTACGAGCAGTACTTC
TRBJ1-3,.,12,.,TRBV29-1,CSVGQAGNTIYF,TGCAGCGTTGGCCAGGCTGGAAACACCATATATTTT
TRBJ2-7,.,16,TRBD1,TRBV19,CASSSRTGASSYEQYF,TGTGCCAGTAGTTCCCGGACAGGGGCCAGCTCCTACGAGCAGTACTTC
TRBJ1-1,.,13,.,TRBV28,CASILPGGAEAFF,TGTGCCAGCATCCTCCCCGGGGGAGCTGAAGCTTTCTTT
TRBJ1-1,few,15,.,TRBV28,CASSLWAGPNTEAFF,TGTGCCAGCAGTTTATGGGCAGGGCCAAACACTGAAGCTTTCTTT
TRBJ1-5,.,14,.,TRBV10-3,CAISEGGSNQPQHF,TGTGCCATCAGTGAGGGAGGTAGCAATCAGCCCCAGCATTTT
TRBJ2-4,.,17,.,TRBV15,CATSSKLSRDNPNIQYF,TGTGCCACCAGCAGCAAACTATCCCGGGACAACCCAAACATTCAGTACTTC
TRBJ2-5,.,16,.,TRBV4-2,CASSQGPVGLQETQYF,TGTGCCAGCAGCCAAGGGCCCGTGGGCTTGCAAGAGACCCAGTACTTC